The entry below describes one TCR beta chain. The entry originates in a study of blood T cell repertoires in COVID-19. Overall study: Sites across the United States, Italy and Spain contributed samples from acute and convalescent COVID-19. PBMCs, B-cell-depleted T cells, or T cells were the source of the cDNA or gDNA that made up the material.

V lost 0 bases and J lost 9; bases outside the gene matches: 4. This CDR3 contains 16 residues. The germline gives CDR1 KGHSH, CDR2 LQKENI. In the authors' workflow: Estimated nucleated cell counts came from reference gene primer amplification. Assay: immunoSEQ multiplex PCR; the TCRdb copy retains only in-frame clones and omits some. The V and J calls and clone size were taken over from that table, and D and trimming were inferred from the DNA. Here the sample spans about 170,000 clones, approximately 83% being singletons. The material sequenced was peripheral blood. V usage is TRBV18 and J usage is TRBJ2-1, with 14 positions matching TRBD2. This sequence was found in an elderly woman with acute or convalescent COVID-19. In DNA form, the CDR3 reads TGTGCCAGCTCACCACCCGGACTAGCGGGAGGTAGTGAGCAGTTCTTC. It codes for CASSPPGLAGGSEQFF.